The 5 T cell receptor beta chains below all came from one sample that was sequenced in a study of cytotoxic CD8 clonotypes in ibrutinib-treated CLL. Libraries were prepared by immunoSEQ multiplex PCR; TCRdb keeps only in-frame clonotypes and omits some of them. The sample gives roughly 190,000 clones, about 72% of which show up once; roughly 13% is in the top ten. The source was PBMCs, collected after 24 months of ibrutinib treatment. These receptors originate from a human donor with chronic lymphocytic leukemia.

CDR3 in amino acids: CASSQSLTSGIVDEQFF. In DNA form, the CDR3 reads TGCGCCAGCAGCCAAAGCCTGACTAGCGGGATAGTCGATGAGCAGTTCTTC. The genes are TRBV4-1 and TRBJ2-1, with 11 bases matching TRBD2. The CDR3 extends over 17 amino acids. V gave up 2 bases and J gave up 8 bases; unmatched junction bases: 11. The V gene's germline CDR1 is MGHRA and CDR2 YSYEKL.

The genes are TRBV19 and TRBJ1-2; no definite D call. V was cut by 6 bases and J by 1 base, with 18 bases left in between. Germline-derived CDR1 and CDR2 are LNHDA and SQIVND (reference sequence). The length of the CDR3 is 16 residues. The CDR3 is CASRMLPIDRNYGYTF. The CDR3 coding sequence is TGTGCCAGTAGAATGTTGCCAATAGACCGTAACTATGGCTACACCTTC. Drawing the rest from reference TRBV19 and TRBJ1-2, the complete variable domain is DGGITQSPKYLFRKEGQNVTLSCEQNLNHDAMYWYRQDPGQGLRLIYYSQIVNDFQKGDIAEGYSVSREKKESFPLTVTSAQKNPTAFYLCASRMLPIDRNYGYTFGSGTRLTVV.

The chain couples TRBV2 to TRBJ2-5, with a possible D match to TRBD1 (7 bases). The CDR3 runs to 14 residues. The germline gives CDR1 SNHLY, CDR2 FYNNEI. V was pared by 6 bases and J by 1 base, with 12 bases between. CDR3 loop: CASRRDRFQETQYF. The CDR3 coding sequence is TGTGCCAGCAGGCGGGACAGATTCCAAGAGACCCAGTACTTC.

V usage is TRBV6-5 and J usage is TRBJ2-7; the match to TRBD2 covers 7 bases. This CDR3 is built from 12 residues. Losses at the gene ends were 6 bases for V and 4 bases for J; bases not matched to a gene: 3. The germline V gene encodes CDR1 MNHEY and CDR2 SVGAGI. The CDR3: CASSSGGYEQYF. DNA of the CDR3: TGTGCCAGCAGCTCCGGGGGGTACGAGCAGTACTTC.

On this clone: Germline and junction disagree at one end, which may indicate a read error. J is TRBJ2-1 and V is TRBV7-7; 8 positions agree with TRBD2. The germline gives CDR1 SSHAT, CDR2 FNYEAQ (reference sequence). The length of the CDR3 is 16 residues. In DNA, the CDR3 is TGTGCTAGCAGCTTAGGTCCGGGAGGGCCTAGGGATGAGCAGTTCTTC. Translated: CASSLGPGGPRDEQFF.